One and the same sample provided the 2 T cell receptor beta chains below, sequenced in a study of blood T cell repertoires in COVID-19. Clones were read by immunoSEQ multiplex PCR, and TCRdb kept only the in-frame ones, dropping some. Of some 80,000 clones in the sample, around 90% were seen once. The sample comprised peripheral blood. The receptors derive from an elderly woman with acute or convalescent COVID-19.

This chain's CDR3 is CASSLEGGAYMVGYTF. The CDR3 nucleotides are TGTGCCAGTAGTCTCGAGGGGGGGGCCTACATGGTTGGCTACACCTTC. V gene TRBV19 combines with J gene TRBJ1-2, with D possibly being TRBD1 (6 bases). V was clipped by 5 bases and J by 7 bases, with 23 bases between them. The CDR3 is 16 amino acids. Germline V gene lookup returns CDR1 LNHDA and CDR2 SQIVND (reference sequence). Drawing the rest from reference TRBV19 and TRBJ1-2, the complete variable domain is DGGITQSPKYLFRKEGQNVTLSCEQNLNHDAMYWYRQDPGQGLRLIYYSQIVNDFQKGDIAEGYSVSREKKESFPLTVTSAQKNPTAFYLCASSLEGGAYMVGYTFGSGTRLTVV.

The chain is built from TRBV7-6 and TRBJ2-3, with 10 bases matching TRBD1. This CDR3 contains 13 residues. Germline CDR1 SGHVS, CDR2 FNYEAQ. V lost 5 bases to trimming and J lost 10 bases; unmatched junction nucleotides: 6. CDR3 nucleotide sequence: TGTGCCAGCAGCAACCGGGACAGGGGAGCGCAGTATTTT. This sequence encodes CASSNRDRGAQYF. The whole variable domain, remainder taken from reference TRBV7-6 and TRBJ2-3, is GAGVSQSPRYKVTKRGQDVALRCDPISGHVSLYWYRQALGQGPEFLTYFNYEAQQDKSGLPNDRFSAERPEGSISTLTIQRTEQRDSAMYRCASSNRDRGAQYFGPGTRLTVL.